This TCR beta chain is drawn from a study of T cell changes during pregnancy in multiple sclerosis. The protocol was immunoSEQ multiplex PCR, while the TCRdb copy is restricted to in-frame clones and leaves out a portion. The table shows approximately 130,000 clones, with around 95% occurring only once. Germline CDR1 and CDR2: MGHRA and YSYEKL. This CDR3 region has 14 residues. V lost 1 base and J lost 1, with 5 bases in between. The sequence was collected from a female donor with multiple sclerosis, enrolled in a pregnancy study. The rearrangement uses TRBV4-1 and TRBJ1-5, with D perhaps TRBD1 (5 bases). The specimen was peripheral blood, collected after pregnancy. Written as DNA, the CDR3 is TGCGCCAGCAGCCAAGGGGGCAGCAATCAGCCCCAGCATTTT. It is translated as CASSQGGSNQPQHF.